Listed here is a single T cell receptor (beta chain). The germline V gene encodes CDR1 SGDLS and CDR2 YYNGEE. The CDR3 extends over 17 amino acids. V lost 3 bases, J lost 0 bases, and 8 bases stayed unmatched. The sample comes from a study of cytomegalovirus exposure and HLA in healthy donors. The PCR was carried out with 60 Vbeta primers and 13 Jbeta primers. Sequencing was performed with immunoSEQ multiplex PCR; in TCRdb, only in-frame clones are kept and a portion is missing. This repertoire shows some 130,000 clones, about four fifths found once; its top ten account for 4.8%. The receptor comes from a man aged 25 to 40 in good health. This sequence joins TRBV9 and TRBJ2-2; 7 bases match TRBD1. Sequenced sample: PBMCs. The CDR3 here is CASSARRDSANTGELFF. Written as DNA, the CDR3 is TGTGCCAGCAGCGCTCGCCGGGACAGCGCGAACACCGGGGAGCTGTTTTTT.